One sample yielded the 28 T cell receptor beta chains listed below, sequenced in a study of beta chain features in type 1 diabetes. Expressed TCRB transcripts were sequenced after all isolated RNA was converted to cDNA. The method was immunoSEQ multiplex PCR; TCRdb's version includes in-frame clones alone and lacks a portion of them. The data contain about 150,000 clones, about 10% of them singletons. Sample: naive CD4+ T cells from blood. Every receptor here comes from a man aged 18 to 29 in good health.

The gene calls are TRBV4-3 and TRBJ2-3, with 13 nucleotides matching TRBD2. V lost 2 bases and J lost 3; bases outside the gene matches: 5. The CDR3 covers 17 residues. Germline CDR1 reads LGHNA; CDR2 reads YSLEER. DNA of the CDR3: TGCGCCAGCAGCCAAACTCTACTAGCGGGGGGGACAGATACGCAGTATTTT. Translating gives CASSQTLLAGGTDTQYF.

This clone was seen more than once but under ten times. V and J are TRBV6-6 and TRBJ2-1; D perhaps matches TRBD2 (7 bases). The V gene's germline CDR1 is MNHNY and CDR2 SVGAGI (reference sequence). The CDR3 consists of 12 residues. V lost 5 bases, J lost 9 bases, and 11 bases lay in between. Here the CDR3 DNA reads TGTGCCAGCAGTCCCGGGGGGCGTGAGCAGTTCTTC. It translates to CASSPGGREQFF.

This clone was observed a few times. The chain recombines TRBV18 with TRBJ2-1; 10 bases are a match to TRBD1. Germline CDR1 is KGHSH and CDR2 is LQKENI. CDR3 length: 14 residues. The V segment lost 9 bases and the J segment 6 bases; nucleotides outside the gene matches: 8. The CDR3 loop is CARDRDRGANEQFF. In DNA form, the CDR3 reads TGTGCCAGGGACCGGGACAGGGGAGCCAATGAGCAGTTCTTC.

This clone has just a few counts. The chain is built from TRBV7-2 and TRBJ1-6; 9 nucleotides agree with TRBD1. Germline V lookup: CDR1 SGHTA, CDR2 FQGNSA. The V segment lost 5 bases and the J segment 10 bases; nucleotides outside the gene matches: 6. The CDR3 consists of 14 residues. CDR3 sequence reads: CASSIRDRDSPLHF. CDR3 bases: TGTGCCAGCAGCATCCGGGACAGGGACTCACCCCTCCACTTT.

The chain joins TRBV7-2 to TRBJ2-7; 8 nucleotides match TRBD1. The CDR3 consists of 16 residues. Germline V lookup: CDR1 SGHTA, CDR2 FQGNSA. V was clipped by 0 bases and J by 0 bases; unmatched bases: 4. The CDR3 spells CASSLAWDRSSYEQYF. CDR3 sequence (DNA): TGTGCCAGCAGCTTAGCGTGGGACAGGAGCTCCTACGAGCAGTACTTC.

The chain couples TRBV7-8 to TRBJ2-5; 12 bases are shared with TRBD2. The germline gives CDR1 SGHVS, CDR2 FQNEAQ. CDR3 length: 18 amino acids. V dropped 2 bases and J dropped 1; count of bases not matched to a gene: 8. CDR3 coding DNA: TGTGCCAGCAGCTTAAGGGCTAGCGGGGGGGCCCGCCAAGAGACCCAGTACTTC. It translates to CASSLRASGGARQETQYF.

The genes are TRBV6-5 and TRBJ2-2; perhaps TRBD1 as D (6 bases). The ends were cut back, 7 bases at V and 0 bases at J, with 9 bases in the middle. This CDR3 spans 14 amino acids. Germline-derived CDR1 and CDR2 are MNHEY and SVGAGI. The CDR3: CASTQGPNTGELFF. The CDR3 DNA reads as TGTGCCAGCACCCAGGGGCCGAACACCGGGGAGCTGTTTTTT.

There are a few counts of this clone. The chain combines TRBV30 with TRBJ1-5; the match to TRBD1 covers 8 bases. Germline CDR1 and CDR2: GTSNPN and SVGIG (reference sequence). There are 15 residues in the CDR3. J lost 5 bases, V lost 0 bases, and 6 bases had no gene match. CDR3 amino acids: CAWSVQGGDYQPQHF. The CDR3 bases are TGTGCCTGGAGTGTACAGGGGGGAGATTATCAGCCCCAGCATTTT.

This clone was seen a handful of times. The V gene is TRBV18, the J gene TRBJ2-1; TRBD1 agrees at 8 bases. The ends lost 5 bases at V and 3 bases at J; junction bases unmatched: 6. The V gene's germline CDR1 is KGHSH and CDR2 LQKENI. This CDR3 has 15 residues. The CDR3 sequence is CASSTQGVGYNEQFF. The CDR3 coding sequence is TGTGCCAGCTCAACACAGGGGGTTGGCTACAATGAGCAGTTCTTC.

This clone was counted a few times. CDR3 sequence: CASSPSGAHTGELFF. DNA of the CDR3: TGTGCCAGCAGCCCAAGCGGGGCTCACACCGGGGAGCTGTTTTTT. The V call is TRBV7-8, the J call TRBJ2-2, with 7 bases identical to TRBD2. The germline gives CDR1 SGHVS, CDR2 FQNEAQ. V lost 5 bases and J lost 3; bases outside the gene matches: 6. This CDR3 is built from 15 residues.

The rearrangement links TRBV5-1 to TRBJ1-2; D perhaps matches TRBD1 (6 bases). CDR3 size: 16 residues. The V end lost 1 base, the J end lost 0 bases, and 13 bases lay between the germline ends. CDR1 and CDR2 from the germline V gene are SGHRS and YFSETQ. The CDR3 bases are TGCGCCAGCAGCTTGTCTCCCGACAGGTCTAACTATGGCTACACCTTC. Translated, it gives CASSLSPDRSNYGYTF.

This sequence joins TRBV19 and TRBJ2-2, with a possible D match to TRBD2 (6 bases). The CDR3 totals 15 residues. Germline CDR1 reads LNHDA; CDR2 reads SQIVND (reference sequence). V dropped 0 bases and J dropped 6 bases, with 11 bases sitting between them. The CDR3 loop is CASSIEGWGAGELFF. The CDR3 DNA reads as TGTGCCAGTAGTATAGAAGGATGGGGGGCCGGGGAGCTGTTTTTT.

In this sample, this clone turned up a few times. The CDR3 region is CASSPREGRYEQYF. In nucleotides, the CDR3 is TGTGCCAGCTCACCACGGGAGGGGAGATACGAGCAGTACTTC. The chain joins TRBV18 to TRBJ2-7; 7 nucleotides match TRBD2. V lost 1 base, J lost 4 bases, and 4 bases stayed unmatched. The V gene's germline CDR1 is KGHSH and CDR2 LQKENI. This CDR3 is 14 amino acids long.

This clone was counted at least ten times. The V gene is TRBV30, the J gene TRBJ2-7; TRBD2 might be the D (5 bases). Germline V CDR1 and CDR2: GTSNPN, SVGIG (reference sequence). Trimming took 1 base from V and 5 from J, leaving 12 bases between them. CDR3 length: 13 residues. The CDR3: CAWSGGPNHEQYF. The CDR3, as DNA: TGTGCCTGGAGTGGAGGGCCTAACCACGAGCAGTACTTC. Variable domain in full (rest from reference TRBV30 and TRBJ2-7): SQTIHQWPATLVQPVGSPLSLECTVEGTSNPNLYWYRQAAGRGLQLLFYSVGIGQISSEVPQNLSASRPQDRQFILSSKKLLLSDSGFYLCAWSGGPNHEQYFGPGTRLTVT.

In its sample, this clone was seen a few times. This chain links TRBV5-1 with TRBJ1-2; D perhaps matches TRBD1 (6 bases). V shed 0 bases and J shed 6 bases, with 12 bases lying between them. From germline, CDR1 is SGHRS and CDR2 YFSETQ. There are 14 residues in the CDR3. The CDR3 DNA sequence: TGCGCCAGCAGCTTGGCCGGCAGGGGCGATGGCTACACCTTC. Its protein product is CASSLAGRGDGYTF.

This clone was counted between two and nine times. The CDR3 sequence: CASSLEGGKWGYTF. The CDR3, as DNA: TGTGCCAGCAGCTTAGAAGGGGGAAAGTGGGGCTACACCTTC. The V and J genes are TRBV7-2 and TRBJ1-2, with D possibly being TRBD1 (6 bases). This CDR3 is built from 14 residues. Trimming stripped 1 base from V and 8 bases from J, with 14 bases between. The germline V gene encodes CDR1 SGHTA and CDR2 FQGNSA.

Concerning this clone: The same CDR3 arises from other DNA sequences in this sample as well. The chain joins TRBV5-1 to TRBJ2-7; 7 positions agree with TRBD1. CDR1 SGHRS and CDR2 YFSETQ come from the germline V gene. The CDR3 has 14 residues. With V trimmed by 4 bases and J by 0 bases, 4 bases remained unmatched. The CDR3 DNA reads as TGCGCCAGCAGCCTAGGACAGGCCTCCTACGAGCAGTACTTC. Translation gives CASSLGQASYEQYF.

The chain recombines TRBV11-3 with TRBJ2-5, with TRBD1 matching over 7 bases. V shed 2 bases, J shed 2 bases, and the junction held 5 bases outside the gene matches. Germline CDR1 reads SGHNT; CDR2 reads YENEEA. This CDR3 is built from 15 residues. CDR3 region: CASSLLGTDQETQYF. CDR3 sequence (DNA): TGTGCCAGCAGCTTACTCGGGACAGATCAAGAGACCCAGTACTTC.

This clone was observed a few times. The chain has TRBV7-8 and TRBJ2-2; D might be TRBD1 (5 bases). This CDR3 contains 14 residues. Germline-derived CDR1 and CDR2 are SGHVS and FQNEAQ. V was trimmed by 5 bases and J by 6 bases, leaving 13 bases between them. The CDR3 DNA is TGTGCCAGCAGCCCGGTGGGGCGCGCCGGGGAGCTGTTTTTT. This sequence encodes CASSPVGRAGELFF.

The chain carries TRBV30 and TRBJ1-2; D ambiguous. The germline V gene encodes CDR1 GTSNPN and CDR2 SVGIG (reference sequence). V lost 0 bases and J lost 8, with 10 bases in between. The CDR3 is 12 residues long. The CDR3 reads CAWSVRSGGYTF. The CDR3 region has the DNA TGTGCCTGGAGTGTACGGTCCGGGGGCTACACCTTC.

The rearrangement links TRBV27 to TRBJ2-3; 9 bases fit TRBD1. The CDR3 runs to 14 residues. Germline CDR1 reads MNHEY; CDR2 reads SMNVEV (reference sequence). Trimming cost V 4 bases and J 7 bases; bases outside gene matches: 6. CDR3 amino acids: CASSYTGGGNTQYF. The CDR3 coding sequence is TGTGCCAGCAGTTATACAGGGGGCGGAAATACGCAGTATTTT.

The chain joins TRBV6-5 to TRBJ2-7; possibly TRBD1 for D (6 bases). V was clipped by 7 bases and J by 2 bases, with 9 bases between them. The CDR3 loop spans 12 amino acids. In germline, CDR1 is MNHEY, CDR2 SVGAGI. The CDR3 nucleotides are TGTGCCAGCACGGACAGTCCCTACGAGCAGTACTTC. As protein: CASTDSPYEQYF.

The chain couples TRBV5-1 to TRBJ1-4; D gene ambiguous. V shed 3 bases and J shed 6 bases, with 12 bases lying between them. The CDR3 has 14 amino acids. CDR1 SGHRS and CDR2 YFSETQ come from the germline V gene. DNA for the CDR3: TGCGCCAGCAGCTACGAATTCGGAGATGAAAAACTGTTTTTT. Amino acids: CASSYEFGDEKLFF.

This clone was seen more than once but under ten times. The rearrangement links TRBV5-5 to TRBJ1-2; 7 bases agree with TRBD1. V lost 0 bases and J lost 4; bases outside the gene matches: 3. CDR3 length equals 14 residues. Looked up from germline, CDR1 is SGHKS and CDR2 is YYEKEE (reference sequence). CDR3 sequence (DNA): TGTGCCAGCAGCTTGGGGGGACAGCGCTATGGCTACACCTTC. As protein: CASSLGGQRYGYTF.

This clone has a handful of counts. V usage is TRBV30 and J usage is TRBJ2-3, with 9 bases aligning to TRBD2. The CDR3 consists of 15 residues. Germline trimming cut 2 bases from V and 0 bases from J; bases unmatched to any gene: 3. Germline CDR1 GTSNPN, CDR2 SVGIG (reference sequence). Here the CDR3 DNA reads TGTGCCTGGAGTCCTGGACTAGCGAGCACAGATACGCAGTATTTT. This sequence encodes CAWSPGLASTDTQYF.

V is TRBV7-2 and J is TRBJ2-3, with D tentatively TRBD1 (5 bases). CDR1 is SGHTA, CDR2 FQGNSA, per germline. Deletions cut 5 bases from V and 0 bases from J, with 9 bases between. The CDR3 has 14 amino acids. The CDR3 protein is CASSIGASTDTQYF. CDR3 DNA sequence: TGTGCCAGCAGCATAGGGGCTAGCACAGATACGCAGTATTTT.

This clone was seen a few times. The V call is TRBV6-1, the J call TRBJ2-5; D gene uncertain. The germline CDR1 and CDR2 sequences are MNHNS and SASEGT. This CDR3 has 12 amino acids. With 5 bases removed from V and 5 bases from J, the gap between germline ends came to 9 bases. CDR3 DNA sequence: TGTGCCAGCAGTACGAACGGGGAGACCCAGTACTTC. Amino acid sequence: CASSTNGETQYF.

The sample holds a few counts of this clone. The V gene is TRBV18, the J gene TRBJ1-1; TRBD1 is a possible D gene (5 bases). V gave up 2 bases and J gave up 1 base, with 11 bases separating them. The CDR3 runs 15 residues. Germline V gene data show CDR1 as KGHSH and CDR2 as LQKENI. Written as DNA, the CDR3 is TGTGCCAGCTCACCAACTACGACAGAGAACACTGAAGCTTTCTTT. This codes for CASSPTTTENTEAFF.